This TCR beta chain was identified during a study of blood T cell repertoires in COVID-19. Study members were between about 18 and 100 years old and lived in approximately 25 US regions. CDR1 MNHEY and CDR2 SVGAGI come from the germline V gene. The CDR3 is made up of 15 amino acids. V was pared by 7 bases and J by 3 bases, with 8 bases of the junction left unmatched. In the authors' workflow: Estimates of nucleated cell counts were drawn from the amplification of reference gene primers. The method was immunoSEQ multiplex PCR; TCRdb's version includes in-frame clones alone and lacks a portion of them. The V and J calls and clone size come from that table; D and trimming were worked out from the DNA. The sample lists hundreds of thousands of clones; around 87% were seen once.

Sequenced input: PBMCs or T cells enriched from blood (not recorded which). The receptor was derived from a woman aged 18 to 35 who had recovered from COVID-19. This chain links TRBV6-5 with TRBJ2-7, with 11 bases lining up with TRBD1. CDR3 DNA sequence: TGTGCCAGCACTCCAGGGACAGGGGGGAACTACGAGCAGTACTTC. This encodes CASTPGTGGNYEQYF.